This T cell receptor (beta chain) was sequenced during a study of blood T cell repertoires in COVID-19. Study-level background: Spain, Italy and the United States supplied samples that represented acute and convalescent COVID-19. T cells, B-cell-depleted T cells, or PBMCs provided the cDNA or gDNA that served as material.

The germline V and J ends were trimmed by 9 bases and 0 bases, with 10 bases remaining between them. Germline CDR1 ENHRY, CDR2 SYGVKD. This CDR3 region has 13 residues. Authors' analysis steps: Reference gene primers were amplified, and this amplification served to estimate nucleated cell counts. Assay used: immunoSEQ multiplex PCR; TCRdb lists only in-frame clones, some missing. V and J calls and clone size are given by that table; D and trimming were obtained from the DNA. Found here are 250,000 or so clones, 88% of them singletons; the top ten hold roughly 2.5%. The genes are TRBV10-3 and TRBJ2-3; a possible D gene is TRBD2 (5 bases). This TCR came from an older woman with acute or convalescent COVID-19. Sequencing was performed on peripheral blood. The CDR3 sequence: CAIDSDSTDTQYF. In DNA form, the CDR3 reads TGTGCCATTGATAGCGATAGCACAGATACGCAGTATTTT.